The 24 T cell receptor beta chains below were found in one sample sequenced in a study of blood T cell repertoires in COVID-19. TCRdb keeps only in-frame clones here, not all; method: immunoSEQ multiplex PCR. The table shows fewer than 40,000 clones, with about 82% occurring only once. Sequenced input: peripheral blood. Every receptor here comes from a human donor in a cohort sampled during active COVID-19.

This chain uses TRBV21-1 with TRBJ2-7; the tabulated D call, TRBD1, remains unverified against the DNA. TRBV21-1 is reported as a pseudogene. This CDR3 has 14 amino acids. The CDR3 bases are TGTGCCAGCGGACAGGGGATTAAGTTTAACGAGCAGTACTTC. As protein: CASGQGIKFNEQYF.

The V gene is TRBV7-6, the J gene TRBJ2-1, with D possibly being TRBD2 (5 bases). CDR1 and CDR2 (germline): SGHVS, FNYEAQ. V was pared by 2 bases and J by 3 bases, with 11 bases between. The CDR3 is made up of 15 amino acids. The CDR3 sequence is CASSLSLGGYNEQFF. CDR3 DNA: TGTGCCAGCAGCTTATCCCTAGGAGGCTACAATGAGCAGTTCTTC.

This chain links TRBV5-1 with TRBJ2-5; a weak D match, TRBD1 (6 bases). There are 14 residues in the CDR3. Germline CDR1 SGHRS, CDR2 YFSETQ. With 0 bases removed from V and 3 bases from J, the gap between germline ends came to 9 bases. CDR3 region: CASSLDRTEETQYF. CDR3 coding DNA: TGCGCCAGCAGCTTGGATAGGACAGAAGAGACCCAGTACTTC.

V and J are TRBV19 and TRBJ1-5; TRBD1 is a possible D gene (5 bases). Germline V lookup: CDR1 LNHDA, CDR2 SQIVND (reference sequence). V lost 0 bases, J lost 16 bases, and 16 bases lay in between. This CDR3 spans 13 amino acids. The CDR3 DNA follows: TGTGCCAGTAGTATAGATCGGGGGTCGGCGGGTCATTTT. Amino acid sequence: CASSIDRGSAGHF.

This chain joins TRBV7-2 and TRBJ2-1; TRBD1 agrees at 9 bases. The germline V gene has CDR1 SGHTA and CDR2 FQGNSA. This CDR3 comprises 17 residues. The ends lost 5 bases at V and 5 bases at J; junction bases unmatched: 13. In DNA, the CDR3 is TGTGCCAGCAGCCTGGGGTCCGGGACAGGGCAACACAATGAGCAGTTCTTC. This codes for CASSLGSGTGQHNEQFF.

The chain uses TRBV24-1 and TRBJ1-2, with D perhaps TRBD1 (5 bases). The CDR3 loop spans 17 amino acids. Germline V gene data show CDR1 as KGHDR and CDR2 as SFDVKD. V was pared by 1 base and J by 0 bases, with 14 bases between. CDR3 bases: TGTGCCACCAGTGATTTAGCGAAACCGACAGCTAACTATGGCTACACCTTC. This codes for CATSDLAKPTANYGYTF.

CDR3 loop: CASSFVAGNTIYF. The DNA of the CDR3 is TGTGCCAGCAGTTTTGTGGCCGGAAACACCATATATTTT. The gene calls are TRBV12-3 or TRBV12-4 and TRBJ1-3; D remains unclear. V was trimmed by 3 bases and J by 4 bases, leaving 7 bases between them. This CDR3 is 13 amino acids long.

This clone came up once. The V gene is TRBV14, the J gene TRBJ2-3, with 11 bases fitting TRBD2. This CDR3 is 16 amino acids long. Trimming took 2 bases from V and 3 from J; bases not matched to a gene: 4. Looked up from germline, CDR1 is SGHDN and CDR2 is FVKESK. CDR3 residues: CASSQTSGRWTDTQYF. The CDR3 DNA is TGTGCCAGCAGCCAAACTAGCGGGAGATGGACAGATACGCAGTATTTT.

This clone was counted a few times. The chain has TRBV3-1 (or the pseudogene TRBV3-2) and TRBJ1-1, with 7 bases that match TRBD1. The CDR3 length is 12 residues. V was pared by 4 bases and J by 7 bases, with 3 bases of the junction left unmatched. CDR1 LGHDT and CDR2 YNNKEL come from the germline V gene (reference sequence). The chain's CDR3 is CASSLQGDEAFF. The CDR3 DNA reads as TGTGCCAGCAGCCTTCAGGGGGATGAAGCTTTCTTT.

Here the CDR3 DNA reads TGTGCCAGCAGTGAGTTCGGGACAGACTATGGCTACACCTTC. It is translated as CASSEFGTDYGYTF. The gene calls are TRBV2 and TRBJ1-2; 7 positions match TRBD1. The germline V gene has CDR1 SNHLY and CDR2 FYNNEI. CDR3 length equals 14 residues. The trim removed 3 bases at V and 3 bases at J, leaving 4 bases unmatched.

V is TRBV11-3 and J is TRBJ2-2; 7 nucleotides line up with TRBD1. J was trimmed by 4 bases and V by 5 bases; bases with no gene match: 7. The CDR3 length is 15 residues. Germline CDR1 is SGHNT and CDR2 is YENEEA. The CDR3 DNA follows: TGTGCCAGCAGCCCAAGACAGGGTTTCACCGGGGAGCTGTTTTTT. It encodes CASSPRQGFTGELFF.

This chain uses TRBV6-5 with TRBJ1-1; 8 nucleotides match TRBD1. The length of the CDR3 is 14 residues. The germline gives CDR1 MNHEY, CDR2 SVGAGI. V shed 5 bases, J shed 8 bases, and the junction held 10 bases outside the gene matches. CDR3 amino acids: CASSPAGGTPEAFF. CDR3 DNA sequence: TGTGCCAGCAGTCCGGCAGGGGGCACCCCAGAAGCTTTCTTT.

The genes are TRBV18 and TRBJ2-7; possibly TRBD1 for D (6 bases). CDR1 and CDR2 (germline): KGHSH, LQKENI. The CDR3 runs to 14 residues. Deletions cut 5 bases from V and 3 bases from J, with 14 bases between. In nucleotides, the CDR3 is TGTGCCAGCTCAACGATCGGACAGATCTACGAGCAGTACTTC. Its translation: CASSTIGQIYEQYF.

CDR3 coding DNA: TGCGCCAGCAGCCGAACCTCTAGCGGAGCCCTCTACAATGAGCAGTTCTTC. Its protein is CASSRTSSGALYNEQFF. This rearrangement joins TRBV4-3 to TRBJ2-1, with 7 positions matching TRBD2. V was pared by 4 bases and J by 3 bases, with 12 bases of the junction left unmatched. Germline assignment: CDR1 LGHNA and CDR2 YSLEER. The CDR3 spans 17 residues.

In nucleotides, the CDR3 is TGTGCCAGCAGACCTGACTTGGAATGGTCCTACAATGAGCAGTTCTTC. It specifies CASRPDLEWSYNEQFF. The chain combines TRBV5-4 with TRBJ2-1; no firm D call. Germline V gives CDR1 SGHNT, CDR2 YYREEE (reference sequence). Trimming took off 5 bases at V and 1 base at J, with 16 bases between the two ends. The CDR3 has 16 amino acids.

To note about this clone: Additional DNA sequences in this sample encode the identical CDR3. The CDR3 DNA follows: TGTGCCAGCAGCTTGGGCCAGGGGCCCTACGAGCAGTACTTC. Its protein is CASSLGQGPYEQYF. V and J are TRBV5-6 and TRBJ2-7; a possible D gene is TRBD1 (6 bases). The CDR3 runs 14 residues. The V and J ends lost 0 bases and 2 bases respectively, with 9 bases between them. Germline-derived CDR1 and CDR2 are SGHDT and YYEEEE.

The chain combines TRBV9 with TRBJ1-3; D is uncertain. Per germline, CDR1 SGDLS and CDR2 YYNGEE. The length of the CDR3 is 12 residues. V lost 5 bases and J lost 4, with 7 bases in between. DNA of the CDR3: TGTGCCAGCAGTCGTTCCGGAAACACCATATATTTT. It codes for CASSRSGNTIYF.

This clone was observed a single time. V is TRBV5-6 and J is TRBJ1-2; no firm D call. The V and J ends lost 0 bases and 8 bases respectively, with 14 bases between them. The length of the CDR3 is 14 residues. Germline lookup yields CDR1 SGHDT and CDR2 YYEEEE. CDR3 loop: CASSLAPLEDGYTF. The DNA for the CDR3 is TGTGCCAGCAGCTTGGCCCCACTGGAGGACGGCTACACCTTC.

The CDR3 sequence is CSVILTSGGAYEQYF. In DNA form, the CDR3 reads TGCAGCGTTATATTGACTAGCGGGGGGGCCTACGAGCAGTACTTC. V usage is TRBV29-1 and J usage is TRBJ2-7, with TRBD2 identical over 14 bases. The CDR3 is 15 amino acids. Germline CDR1 SQVTM, CDR2 ANQGSEA. V dropped 5 bases and J dropped 2; count of bases not matched to a gene: 5.

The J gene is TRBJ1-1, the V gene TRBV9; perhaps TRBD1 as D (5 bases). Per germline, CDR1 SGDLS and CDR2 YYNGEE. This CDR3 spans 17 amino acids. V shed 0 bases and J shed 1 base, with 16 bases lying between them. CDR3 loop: CASSVAPGGTGNTEAFF. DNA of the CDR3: TGTGCCAGCAGCGTAGCCCCTGGAGGGACTGGGAACACTGAAGCTTTCTTT.

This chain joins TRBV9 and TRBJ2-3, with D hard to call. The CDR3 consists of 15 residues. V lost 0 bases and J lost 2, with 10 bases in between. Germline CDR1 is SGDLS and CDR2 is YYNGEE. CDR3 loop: CASSVEHYHTDTQYF. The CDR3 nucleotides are TGTGCCAGCAGCGTAGAACACTACCACACAGATACGCAGTATTTT.

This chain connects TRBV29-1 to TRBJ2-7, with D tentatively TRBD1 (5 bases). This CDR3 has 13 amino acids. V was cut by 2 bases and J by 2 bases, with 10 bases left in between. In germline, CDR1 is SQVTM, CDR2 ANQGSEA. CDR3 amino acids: CSVEFQGTYEQYF. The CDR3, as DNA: TGCAGCGTTGAATTTCAGGGCACCTACGAGCAGTACTTC.

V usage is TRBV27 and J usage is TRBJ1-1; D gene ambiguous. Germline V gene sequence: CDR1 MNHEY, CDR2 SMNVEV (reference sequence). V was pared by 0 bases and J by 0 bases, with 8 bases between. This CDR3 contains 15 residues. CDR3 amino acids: CASSLSSVMNTEAFF. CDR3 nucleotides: TGTGCCAGCAGTTTATCAAGCGTCATGAACACTGAAGCTTTCTTT.

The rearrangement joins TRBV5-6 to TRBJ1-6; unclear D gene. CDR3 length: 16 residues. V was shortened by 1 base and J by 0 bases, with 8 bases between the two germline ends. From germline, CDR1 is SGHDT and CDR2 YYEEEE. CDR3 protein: CASSLYGSSYNSPLHF. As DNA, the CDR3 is TGTGCCAGCAGCTTGTACGGGAGCTCCTATAATTCACCCCTCCACTTT. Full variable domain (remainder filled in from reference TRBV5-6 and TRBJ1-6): DAGVTQSPTHLIKTRGQQVTLRCSPKSGHDTVSWYQQALGQGPQFIFQYYEEEERQRGNFPDRFSGHQFPNYSSELNVNALLLGDSALYLCASSLYGSSYNSPLHFGNGTRLTVT.